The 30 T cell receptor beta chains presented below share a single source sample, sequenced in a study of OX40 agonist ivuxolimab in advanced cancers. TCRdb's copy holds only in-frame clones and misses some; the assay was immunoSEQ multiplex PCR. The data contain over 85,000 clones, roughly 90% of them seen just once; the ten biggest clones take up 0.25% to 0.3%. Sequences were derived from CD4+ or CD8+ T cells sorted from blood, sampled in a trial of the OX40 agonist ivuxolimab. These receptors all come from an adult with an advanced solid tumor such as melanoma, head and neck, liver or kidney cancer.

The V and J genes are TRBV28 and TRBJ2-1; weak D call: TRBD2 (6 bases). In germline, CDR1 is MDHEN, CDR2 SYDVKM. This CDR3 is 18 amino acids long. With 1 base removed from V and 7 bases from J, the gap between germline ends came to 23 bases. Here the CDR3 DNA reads TGTGCCAGCAGTTTATTCCCTCGGGCTTACCTAAGCGGGAATGAGCAGTTCTTC. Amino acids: CASSLFPRAYLSGNEQFF. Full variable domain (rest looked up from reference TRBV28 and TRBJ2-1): DVKVTQSSRYLVKRTGEKVFLECVQDMDHENMFWYRQDPGLGLRLIYFSYDVKMKEKGDIPEGYSVSREKKERFSLILESASTNQTSMYLCASSLFPRAYLSGNEQFFGPGTRLTVL.

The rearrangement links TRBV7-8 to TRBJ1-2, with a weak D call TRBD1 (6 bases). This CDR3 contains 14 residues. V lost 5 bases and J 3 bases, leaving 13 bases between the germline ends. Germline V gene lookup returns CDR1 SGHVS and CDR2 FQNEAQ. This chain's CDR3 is CASSRQGRYYGYTF. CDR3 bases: TGTGCCAGCAGCCGTCAGGGGCGGTACTATGGCTACACCTTC.

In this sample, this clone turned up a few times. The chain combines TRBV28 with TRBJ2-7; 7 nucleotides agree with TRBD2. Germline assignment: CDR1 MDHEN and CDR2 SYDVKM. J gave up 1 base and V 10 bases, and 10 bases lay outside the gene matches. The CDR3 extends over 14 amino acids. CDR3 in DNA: TGTGCCATCGGGCGTGCGGGAGCTTCCTACGAGCAGTACTTC. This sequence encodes CAIGRAGASYEQYF.

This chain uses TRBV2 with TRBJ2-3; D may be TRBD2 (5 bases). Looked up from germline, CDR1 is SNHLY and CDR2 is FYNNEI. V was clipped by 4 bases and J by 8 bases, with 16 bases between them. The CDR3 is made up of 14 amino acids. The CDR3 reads CASSGSRGLGTQYF. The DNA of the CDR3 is TGTGCCAGCAGTGGGTCCCGGGGTTTAGGTACGCAGTATTTT.

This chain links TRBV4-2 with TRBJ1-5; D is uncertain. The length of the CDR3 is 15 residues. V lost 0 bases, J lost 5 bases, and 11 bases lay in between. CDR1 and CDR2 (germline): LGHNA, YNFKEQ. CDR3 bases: TGTGCCAGCAGCCAAGATCGGTCTCGGGATCAGCCCCAGCATTTT. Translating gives CASSQDRSRDQPQHF.

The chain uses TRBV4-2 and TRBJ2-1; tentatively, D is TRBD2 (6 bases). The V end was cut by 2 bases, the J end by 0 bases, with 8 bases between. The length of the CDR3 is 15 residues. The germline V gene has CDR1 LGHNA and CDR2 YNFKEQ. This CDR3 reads CASSQSTSSYNEQFF. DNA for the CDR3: TGTGCCAGCAGCCAATCGACTAGCTCCTACAATGAGCAGTTCTTC.

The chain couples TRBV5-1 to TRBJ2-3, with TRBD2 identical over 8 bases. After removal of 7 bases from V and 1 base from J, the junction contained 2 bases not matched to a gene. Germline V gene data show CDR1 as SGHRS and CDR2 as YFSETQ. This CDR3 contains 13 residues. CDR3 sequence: CASWRGGTDTQYF. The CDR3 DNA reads TGCGCCAGCTGGCGGGGGGGCACAGATACGCAGTATTTT.

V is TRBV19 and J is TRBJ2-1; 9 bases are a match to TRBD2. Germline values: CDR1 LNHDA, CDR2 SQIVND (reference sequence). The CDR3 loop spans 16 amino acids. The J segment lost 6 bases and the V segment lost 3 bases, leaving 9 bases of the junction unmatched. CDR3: CASSISGRGGRNEQFF. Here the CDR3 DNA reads TGTGCCAGTAGTATTTCGGGGCGGGGGGGCCGCAATGAGCAGTTCTTC.

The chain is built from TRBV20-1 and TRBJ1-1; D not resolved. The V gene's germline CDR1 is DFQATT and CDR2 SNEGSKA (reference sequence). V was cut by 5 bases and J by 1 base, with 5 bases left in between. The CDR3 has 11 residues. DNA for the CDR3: TGCAGTGCTCTGAGGAACACTGAAGCTTTCTTT. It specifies CSALRNTEAFF.

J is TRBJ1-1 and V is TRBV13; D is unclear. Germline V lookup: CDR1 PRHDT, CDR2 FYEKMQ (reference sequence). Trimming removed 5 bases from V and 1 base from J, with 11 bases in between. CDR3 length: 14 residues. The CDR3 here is CASSPRPGNTEAFF. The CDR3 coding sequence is TGTGCCAGCAGCCCTAGACCAGGGAACACTGAAGCTTTCTTT.

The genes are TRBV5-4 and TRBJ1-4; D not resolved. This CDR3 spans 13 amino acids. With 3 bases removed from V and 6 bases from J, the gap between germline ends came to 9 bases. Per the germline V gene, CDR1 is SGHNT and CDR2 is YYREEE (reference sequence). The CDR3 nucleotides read TGTGCCAGCAGCTCGGGAGAGGATGAAAAACTGTTTTTT. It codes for CASSSGEDEKLFF.

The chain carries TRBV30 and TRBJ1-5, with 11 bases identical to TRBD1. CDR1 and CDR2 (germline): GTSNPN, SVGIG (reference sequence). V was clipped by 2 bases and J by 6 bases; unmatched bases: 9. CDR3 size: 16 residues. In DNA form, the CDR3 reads TGTGCCTGGAGTCCGGGACAGGGGGATTTCCGTCAGCCCCAGCATTTT. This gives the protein CAWSPGQGDFRQPQHF. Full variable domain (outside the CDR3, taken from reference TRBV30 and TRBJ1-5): SQTIHQWPATLVQPVGSPLSLECTVEGTSNPNLYWYRQAAGRGLQLLFYSVGIGQISSEVPQNLSASRPQDRQFILSSKKLLLSDSGFYLCAWSPGQGDFRQPQHFGDGTRLSIL.

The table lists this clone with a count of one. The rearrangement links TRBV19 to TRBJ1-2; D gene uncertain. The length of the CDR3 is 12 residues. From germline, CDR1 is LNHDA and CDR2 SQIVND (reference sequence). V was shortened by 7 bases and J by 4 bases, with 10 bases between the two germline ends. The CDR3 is CASKGQVYGYTF. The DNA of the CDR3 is TGTGCCAGTAAAGGGCAAGTCTATGGCTACACCTTC.

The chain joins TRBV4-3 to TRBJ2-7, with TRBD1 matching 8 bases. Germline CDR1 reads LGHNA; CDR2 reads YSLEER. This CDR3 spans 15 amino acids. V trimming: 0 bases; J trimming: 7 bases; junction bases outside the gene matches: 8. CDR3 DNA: TGCGCCAGCAGCCAAGATCGGCCAGGGGGCCGGGAGCAGTACTTC. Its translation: CASSQDRPGGREQYF.

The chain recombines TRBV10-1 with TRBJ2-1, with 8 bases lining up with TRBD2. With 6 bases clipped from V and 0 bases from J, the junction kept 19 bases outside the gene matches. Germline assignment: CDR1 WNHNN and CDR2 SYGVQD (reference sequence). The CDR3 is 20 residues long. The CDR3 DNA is TGCGCCAGCAGCGACCGAAGGACTAGCTTCCGAGATATCTCCTACAATGAGCAGTTCTTC. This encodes CASSDRRTSFRDISYNEQFF.

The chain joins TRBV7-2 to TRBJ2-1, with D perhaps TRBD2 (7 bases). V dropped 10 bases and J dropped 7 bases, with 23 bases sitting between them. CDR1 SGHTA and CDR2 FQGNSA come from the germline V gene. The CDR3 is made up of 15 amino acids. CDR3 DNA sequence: TGTGCCACTTCCGAGTGGGGGGGCCAGTATAATGAGCAGTTCTTC. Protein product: CATSEWGGQYNEQFF.

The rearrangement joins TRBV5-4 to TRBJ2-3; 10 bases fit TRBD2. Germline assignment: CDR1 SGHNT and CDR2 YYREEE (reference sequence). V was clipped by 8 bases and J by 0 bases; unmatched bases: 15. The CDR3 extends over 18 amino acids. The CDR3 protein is CARHSGGSFRPSTDTQYF. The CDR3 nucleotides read TGTGCCAGACATAGCGGGGGGAGTTTCCGCCCTAGCACAGATACGCAGTATTTT. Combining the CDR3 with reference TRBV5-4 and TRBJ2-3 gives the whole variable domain ETGVTQSPTHLIKTRGQQVTLRCSSQSGHNTVSWYQQALGQGPQFIFQYYREEENGRGNFPPRFSGLQFPNYSSELNVNALELDDSALYLCARHSGGSFRPSTDTQYFGPGTRLTVL.

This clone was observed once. CDR3 in amino acids: CASSQEVGGSNEKLFF. DNA of the CDR3: TGTGCCAGCAGCCAAGAGGTCGGAGGATCTAATGAAAAACTGTTTTTT. The chain is built from TRBV4-2 and TRBJ1-4; D call uncertain. The CDR3 loop spans 16 amino acids. V gave up 0 bases and J gave up 3 bases, with 11 bases separating them. Germline V gene data show CDR1 as LGHNA and CDR2 as YNFKEQ.

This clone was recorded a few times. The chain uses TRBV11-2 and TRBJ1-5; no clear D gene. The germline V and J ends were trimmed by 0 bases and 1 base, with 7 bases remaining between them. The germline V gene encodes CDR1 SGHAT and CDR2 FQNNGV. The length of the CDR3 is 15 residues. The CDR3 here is CASSLDAVSNQPQHF. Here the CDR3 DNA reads TGTGCCAGCAGCTTAGACGCCGTGAGCAATCAGCCCCAGCATTTT.

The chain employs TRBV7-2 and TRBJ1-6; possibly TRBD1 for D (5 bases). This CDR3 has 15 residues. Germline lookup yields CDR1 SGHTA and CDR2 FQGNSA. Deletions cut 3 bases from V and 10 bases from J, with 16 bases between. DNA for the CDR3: TGTGCCAGCAGCTTTGGTGGCAGGGAGTACTCACCCCTCCACTTT. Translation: CASSFGGREYSPLHF.

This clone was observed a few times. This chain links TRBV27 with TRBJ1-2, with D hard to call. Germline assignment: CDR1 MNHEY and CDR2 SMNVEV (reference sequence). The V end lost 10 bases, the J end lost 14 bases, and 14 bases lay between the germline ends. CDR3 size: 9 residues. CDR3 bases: TGTGCCACCCTAAAGGTGGCTACCTTC. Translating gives CATLKVATF.

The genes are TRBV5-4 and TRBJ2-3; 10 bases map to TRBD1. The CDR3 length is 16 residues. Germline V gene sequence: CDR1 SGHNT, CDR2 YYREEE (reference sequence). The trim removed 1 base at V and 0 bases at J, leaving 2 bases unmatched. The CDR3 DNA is TGTGCCAGCAGCTTGCCGGGACAGGGGAGCACAGATACGCAGTATTTT. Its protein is CASSLPGQGSTDTQYF. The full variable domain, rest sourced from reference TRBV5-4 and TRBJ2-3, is ETGVTQSPTHLIKTRGQQVTLRCSSQSGHNTVSWYQQALGQGPQFIFQYYREEENGRGNFPPRFSGLQFPNYSSELNVNALELDDSALYLCASSLPGQGSTDTQYFGPGTRLTVL.

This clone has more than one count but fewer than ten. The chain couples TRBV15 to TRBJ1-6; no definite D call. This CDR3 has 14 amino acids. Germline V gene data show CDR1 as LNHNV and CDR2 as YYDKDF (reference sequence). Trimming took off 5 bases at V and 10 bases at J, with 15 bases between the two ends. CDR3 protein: CATSYDPMGSPLHF. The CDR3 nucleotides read TGTGCCACCAGCTACGACCCGATGGGATCACCCCTCCACTTT.

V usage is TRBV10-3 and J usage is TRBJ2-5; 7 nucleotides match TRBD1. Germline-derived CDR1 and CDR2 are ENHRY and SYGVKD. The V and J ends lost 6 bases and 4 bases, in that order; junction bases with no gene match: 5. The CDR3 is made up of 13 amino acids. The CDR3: CAIRADRLETQYF. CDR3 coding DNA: TGTGCCATCAGAGCGGACAGGTTAGAGACCCAGTACTTC.

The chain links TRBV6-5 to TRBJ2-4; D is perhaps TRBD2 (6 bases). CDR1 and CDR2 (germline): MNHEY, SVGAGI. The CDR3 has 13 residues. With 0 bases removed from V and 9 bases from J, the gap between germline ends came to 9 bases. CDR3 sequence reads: CASSYSGTRIQYF. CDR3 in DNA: TGTGCCAGCAGTTACTCTGGGACTCGCATTCAGTACTTC.

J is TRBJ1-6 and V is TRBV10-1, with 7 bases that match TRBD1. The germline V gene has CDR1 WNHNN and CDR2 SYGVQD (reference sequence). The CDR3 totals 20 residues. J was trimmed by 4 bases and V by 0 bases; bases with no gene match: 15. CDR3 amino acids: CASSESGQISPLSYNSPLHF. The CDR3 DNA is TGCGCCAGCAGTGAGTCGGGACAGATATCCCCTCTTTCTTATAATTCACCCCTCCACTTT.

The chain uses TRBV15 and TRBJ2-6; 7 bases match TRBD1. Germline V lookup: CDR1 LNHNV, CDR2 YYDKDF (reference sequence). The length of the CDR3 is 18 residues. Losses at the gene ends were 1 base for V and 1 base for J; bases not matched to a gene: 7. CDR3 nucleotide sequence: TGTGCCACCAGCAGAGGACAGGGAAGTAGGTCTGGGGCCAACGTCCTGACTTTC. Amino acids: CATSRGQGSRSGANVLTF.

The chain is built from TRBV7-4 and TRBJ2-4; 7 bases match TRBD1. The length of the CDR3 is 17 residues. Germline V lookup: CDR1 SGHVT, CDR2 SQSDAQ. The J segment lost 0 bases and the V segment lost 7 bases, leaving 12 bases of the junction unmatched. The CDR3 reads CASTDPGDSLAKNIQYF. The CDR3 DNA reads TGTGCCAGCACCGATCCCGGGGACAGCCTAGCCAAAAACATTCAGTACTTC.

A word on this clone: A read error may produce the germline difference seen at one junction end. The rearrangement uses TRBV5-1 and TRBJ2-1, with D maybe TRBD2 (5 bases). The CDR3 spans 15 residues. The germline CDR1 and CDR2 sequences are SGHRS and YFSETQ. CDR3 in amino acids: CASSLSQDSFNEQFF. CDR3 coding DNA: TGCGCCAGCAGCTTGAGTCAGGACTCCTTCAATGAGCAGTTCTTC.

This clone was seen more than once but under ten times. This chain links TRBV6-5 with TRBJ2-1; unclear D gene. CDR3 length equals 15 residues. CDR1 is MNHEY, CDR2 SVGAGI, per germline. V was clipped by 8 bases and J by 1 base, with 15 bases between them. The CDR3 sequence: CASRTRISSYNEQFF. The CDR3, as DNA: TGTGCCAGCCGCACCCGGATATCGTCCTACAATGAGCAGTTCTTC.